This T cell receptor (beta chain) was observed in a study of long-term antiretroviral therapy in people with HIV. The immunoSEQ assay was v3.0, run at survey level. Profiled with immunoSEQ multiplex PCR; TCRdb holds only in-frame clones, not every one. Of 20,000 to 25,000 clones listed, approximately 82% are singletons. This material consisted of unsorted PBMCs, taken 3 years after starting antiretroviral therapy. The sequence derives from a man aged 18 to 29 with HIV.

Here the CDR3 reads CAISPQDKETQYF. CDR3 DNA sequence: TGTGCCATCAGTCCACAGGATAAAGAGACCCAGTACTTC. This chain links TRBV10-3 with TRBJ2-5; TRBD1 is a possible D gene (5 bases). Trimming cost V 5 bases and J 3 bases, with 10 bases left between them. Germline assignment: CDR1 ENHRY and CDR2 SYGVKD. This CDR3 region has 13 residues.